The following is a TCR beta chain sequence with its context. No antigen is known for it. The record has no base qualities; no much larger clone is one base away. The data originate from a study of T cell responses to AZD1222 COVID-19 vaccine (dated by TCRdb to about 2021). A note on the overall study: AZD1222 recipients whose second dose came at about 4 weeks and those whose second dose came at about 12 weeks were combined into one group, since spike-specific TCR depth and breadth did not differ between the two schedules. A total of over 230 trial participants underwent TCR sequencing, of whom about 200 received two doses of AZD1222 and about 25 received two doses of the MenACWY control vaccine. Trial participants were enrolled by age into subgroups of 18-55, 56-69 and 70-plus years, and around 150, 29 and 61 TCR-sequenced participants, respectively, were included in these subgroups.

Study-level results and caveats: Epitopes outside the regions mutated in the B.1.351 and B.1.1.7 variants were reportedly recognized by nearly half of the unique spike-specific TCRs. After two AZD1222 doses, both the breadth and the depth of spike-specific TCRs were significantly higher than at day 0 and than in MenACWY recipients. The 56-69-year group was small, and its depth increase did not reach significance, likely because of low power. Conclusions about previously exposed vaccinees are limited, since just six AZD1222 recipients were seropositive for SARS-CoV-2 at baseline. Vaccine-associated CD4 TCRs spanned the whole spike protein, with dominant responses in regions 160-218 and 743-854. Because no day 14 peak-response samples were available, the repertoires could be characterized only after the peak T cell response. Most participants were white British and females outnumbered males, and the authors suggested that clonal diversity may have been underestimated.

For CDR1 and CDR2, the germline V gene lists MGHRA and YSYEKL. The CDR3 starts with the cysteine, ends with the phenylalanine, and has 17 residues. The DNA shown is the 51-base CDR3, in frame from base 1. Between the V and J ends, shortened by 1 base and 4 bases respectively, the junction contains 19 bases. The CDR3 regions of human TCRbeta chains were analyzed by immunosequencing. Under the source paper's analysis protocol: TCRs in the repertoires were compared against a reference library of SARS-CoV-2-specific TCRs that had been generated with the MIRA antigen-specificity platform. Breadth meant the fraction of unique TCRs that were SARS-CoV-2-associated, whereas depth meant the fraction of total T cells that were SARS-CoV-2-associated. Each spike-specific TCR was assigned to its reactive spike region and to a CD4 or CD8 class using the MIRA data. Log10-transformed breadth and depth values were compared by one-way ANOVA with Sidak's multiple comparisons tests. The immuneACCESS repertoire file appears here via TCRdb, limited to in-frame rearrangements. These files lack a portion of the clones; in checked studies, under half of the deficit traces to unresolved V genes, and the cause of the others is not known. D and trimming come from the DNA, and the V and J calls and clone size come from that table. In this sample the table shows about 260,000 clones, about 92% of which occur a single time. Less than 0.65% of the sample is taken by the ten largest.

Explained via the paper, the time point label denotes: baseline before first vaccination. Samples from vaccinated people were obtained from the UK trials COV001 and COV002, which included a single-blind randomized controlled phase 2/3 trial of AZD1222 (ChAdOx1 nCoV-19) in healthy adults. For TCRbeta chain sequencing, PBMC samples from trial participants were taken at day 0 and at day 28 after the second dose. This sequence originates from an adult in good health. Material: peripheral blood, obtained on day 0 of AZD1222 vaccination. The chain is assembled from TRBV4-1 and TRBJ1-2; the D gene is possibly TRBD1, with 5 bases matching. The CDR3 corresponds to CASSQVQRDGARYGYTF. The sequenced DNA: TGCGCCAGCAGCCAAGTTCAACGAGACGGGGCCCGCTATGGCTACACCTTC.